This TCR beta chain appears in the sequencing data of a study of blood T cell repertoires in COVID-19. Study at large: Spain, Italy and the United States supplied samples that represented acute and convalescent COVID-19. From T cells, B-cell-depleted T cells, or PBMCs came the material, which was cDNA or gDNA.

Trimming shortened V by 5 bases and J by 5 bases, and 16 bases separated the two germline ends. Germline V lookup: CDR1 SNHLY, CDR2 FYNNEI. The CDR3 sequence is 16 residues long. Generated by immunoSEQ multiplex PCR, the TCRdb table keeps only in-frame clones and is missing some. The table lists a few hundred thousand clones, roughly 91% of them singletons. The origin of this receptor is a man in his thirties or forties with acute or convalescent COVID-19. The chain employs TRBV2 and TRBJ1-6, with D possibly matching TRBD1 (6 bases). Sample: peripheral blood. CDR3 nucleotides: TGTGCCAGCAGTCCCATTAGGACAGCGAATAATTCACCCCTCCACTTT. This encodes CASSPIRTANNSPLHF.